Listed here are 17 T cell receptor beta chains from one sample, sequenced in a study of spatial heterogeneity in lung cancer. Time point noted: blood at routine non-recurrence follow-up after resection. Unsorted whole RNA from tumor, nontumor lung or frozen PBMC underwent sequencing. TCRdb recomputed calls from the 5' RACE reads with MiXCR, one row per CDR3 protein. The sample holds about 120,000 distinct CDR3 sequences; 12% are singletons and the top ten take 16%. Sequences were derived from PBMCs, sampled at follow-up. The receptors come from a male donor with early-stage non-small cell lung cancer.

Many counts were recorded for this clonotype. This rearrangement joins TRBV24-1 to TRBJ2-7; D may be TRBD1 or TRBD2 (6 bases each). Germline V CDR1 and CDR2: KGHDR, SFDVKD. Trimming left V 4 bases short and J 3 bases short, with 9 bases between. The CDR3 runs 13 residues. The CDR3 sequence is CATSDGGGYEQYF. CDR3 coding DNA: TGTGCCACCAGTGACGGAGGGGGCTACGAGCAGTACTTC.

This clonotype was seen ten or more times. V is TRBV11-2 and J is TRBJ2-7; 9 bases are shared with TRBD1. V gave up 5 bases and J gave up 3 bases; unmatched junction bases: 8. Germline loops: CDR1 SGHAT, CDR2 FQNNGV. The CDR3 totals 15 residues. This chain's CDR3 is CASSPPGTGIYEQYF. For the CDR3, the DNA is TGTGCCAGCAGCCCGCCCGGGACAGGGATCTACGAGCAGTACTTC.

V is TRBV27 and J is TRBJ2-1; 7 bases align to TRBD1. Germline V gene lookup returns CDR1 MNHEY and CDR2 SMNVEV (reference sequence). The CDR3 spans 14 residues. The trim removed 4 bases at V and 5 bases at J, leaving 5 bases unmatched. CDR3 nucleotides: TGTGCCAGCAGTTCCCTCGGACAGGACAATGAGCAGTTCTTC. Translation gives CASSSLGQDNEQFF.

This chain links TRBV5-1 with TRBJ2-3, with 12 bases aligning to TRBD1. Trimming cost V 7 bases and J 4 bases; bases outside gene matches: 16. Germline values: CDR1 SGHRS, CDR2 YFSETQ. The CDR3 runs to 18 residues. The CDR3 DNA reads TGCGCCAGCGCCGGGACAGGGGGCGCAGACCTTTTAGCAGATACGCAGTATTTT. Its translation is CASAGTGGADLLADTQYF.

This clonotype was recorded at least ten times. The CDR3 sequence: CASAWDSNEKLFF. The CDR3 bases are TGTGCCAGTGCCTGGGACAGTAATGAAAAACTGTTTTTT. This chain links TRBV19 with TRBJ1-4; 7 bases are shared with TRBD1. CDR1 and CDR2 from the germline V gene are LNHDA and SQIVND (reference sequence). The CDR3 is 13 amino acids. The J segment lost 4 bases and the V segment lost 8 bases, leaving 4 bases of the junction unmatched.

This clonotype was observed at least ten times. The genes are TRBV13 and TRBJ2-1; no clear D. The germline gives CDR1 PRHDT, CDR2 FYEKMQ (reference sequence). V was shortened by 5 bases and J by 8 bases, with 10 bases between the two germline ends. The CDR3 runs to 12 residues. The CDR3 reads CASSHPGDEQFF. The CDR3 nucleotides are TGTGCCAGCAGCCACCCTGGGGATGAGCAGTTCTTC. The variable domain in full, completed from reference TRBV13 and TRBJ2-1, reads AAGVIQSPRHLIKEKRETATLKCYPIPRHDTVYWYQQGPGQDPQFLISFYEKMQSDKGSIPDRFSAQQFSDYHSELNMSSLELGDSALYFCASSHPGDEQFFGPGTRLTVL.

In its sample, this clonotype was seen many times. CDR3 amino acids: CASGGRGSGQAEKPFF. CDR3 in DNA: TGTGCCAGCGGTGGTCGGGGCTCAGGGCAGGCCGAAAAACCTTTCTTT. The chain has TRBV25-1 and TRBJ1-1; D might be TRBD1 (5 bases). With 8 bases removed from V and 12 bases from J, the gap between germline ends came to 31 bases. The CDR3 contains 16 residues. Germline V gene lookup returns CDR1 MGHDK and CDR2 SYGVNS.

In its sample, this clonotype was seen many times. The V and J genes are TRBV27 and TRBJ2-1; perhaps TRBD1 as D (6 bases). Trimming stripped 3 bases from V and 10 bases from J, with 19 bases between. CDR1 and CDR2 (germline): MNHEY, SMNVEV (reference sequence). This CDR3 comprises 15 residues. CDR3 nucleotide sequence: TGTGCCAGCAGTTTCATGCTGGACAGCACAAGGGAGCAGTTCTTC. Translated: CASSFMLDSTREQFF.

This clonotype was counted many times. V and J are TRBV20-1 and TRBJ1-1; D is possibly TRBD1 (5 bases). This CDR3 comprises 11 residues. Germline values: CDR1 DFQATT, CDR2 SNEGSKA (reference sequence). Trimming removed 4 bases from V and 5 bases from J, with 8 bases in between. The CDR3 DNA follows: TGCAGTGCTAAGAGGGGAACTGAAGCTTTCTTT. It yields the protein CSAKRGTEAFF.

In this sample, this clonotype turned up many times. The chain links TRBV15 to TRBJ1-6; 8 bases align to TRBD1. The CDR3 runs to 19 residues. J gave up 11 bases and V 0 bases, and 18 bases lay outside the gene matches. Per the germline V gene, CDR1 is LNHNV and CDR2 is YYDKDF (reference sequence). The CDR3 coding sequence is TGTGCCACCAGCAGAGAAAAGACCGGGACAGGCGGACGTCGAACACCCCTCCACTTT. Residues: CATSREKTGTGGRRTPLHF.

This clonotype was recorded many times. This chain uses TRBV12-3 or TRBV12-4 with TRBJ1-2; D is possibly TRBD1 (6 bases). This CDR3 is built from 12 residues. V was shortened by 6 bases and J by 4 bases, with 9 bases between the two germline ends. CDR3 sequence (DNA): TGTGCCAGCAGGACAGGTTCCTATGGCTACACCTTC. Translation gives CASRTGSYGYTF.

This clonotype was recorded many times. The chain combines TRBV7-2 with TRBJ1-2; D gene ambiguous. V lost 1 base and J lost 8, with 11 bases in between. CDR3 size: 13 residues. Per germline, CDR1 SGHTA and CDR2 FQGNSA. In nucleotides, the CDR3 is TGTGCCAGCAGCTTAGGGGCAGCGGCCGGCTACACCTTC. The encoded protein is CASSLGAAAGYTF. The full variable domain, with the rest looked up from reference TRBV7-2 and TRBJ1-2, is GAGVSQSPSNKVTEKGKDVELRCDPISGHTALYWYRQSLGQGLEFLIYFQGNSAPDKSGLPSDRFSAERTGGSVSTLTIQRTQQEDSAVYLCASSLGAAAGYTFGSGTRLTVV.

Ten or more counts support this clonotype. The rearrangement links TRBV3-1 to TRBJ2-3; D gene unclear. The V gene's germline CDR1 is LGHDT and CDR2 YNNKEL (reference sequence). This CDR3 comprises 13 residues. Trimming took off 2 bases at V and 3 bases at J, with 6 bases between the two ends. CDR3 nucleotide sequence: TGTGCCAGCAGCCAACAGGCGACAGATACGCAGTATTTT. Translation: CASSQQATDTQYF.

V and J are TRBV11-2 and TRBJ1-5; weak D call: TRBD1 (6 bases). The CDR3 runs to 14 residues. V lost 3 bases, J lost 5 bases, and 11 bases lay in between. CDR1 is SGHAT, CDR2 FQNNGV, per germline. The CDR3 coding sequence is TGTGCCAGCAGCTTGAAGTCAGGGGATCAGCCCCAGCATTTT. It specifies CASSLKSGDQPQHF.

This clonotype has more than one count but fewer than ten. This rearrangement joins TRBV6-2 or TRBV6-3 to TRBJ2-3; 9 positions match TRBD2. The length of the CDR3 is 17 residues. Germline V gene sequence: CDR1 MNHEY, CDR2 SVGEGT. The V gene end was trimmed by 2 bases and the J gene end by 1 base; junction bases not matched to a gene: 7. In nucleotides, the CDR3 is TGTGCCAGCAGTTACCGGCAAGCGGGGGGCGGCACAGATACGCAGTATTTT. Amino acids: CASSYRQAGGGTDTQYF.

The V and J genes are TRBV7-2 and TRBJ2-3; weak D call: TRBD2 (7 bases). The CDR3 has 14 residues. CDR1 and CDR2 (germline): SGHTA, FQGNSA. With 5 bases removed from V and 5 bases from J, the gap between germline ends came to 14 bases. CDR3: CASSAGGGVDTQYF. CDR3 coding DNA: TGTGCCAGCAGCGCGGGCGGGGGCGTAGATACGCAGTATTTT.

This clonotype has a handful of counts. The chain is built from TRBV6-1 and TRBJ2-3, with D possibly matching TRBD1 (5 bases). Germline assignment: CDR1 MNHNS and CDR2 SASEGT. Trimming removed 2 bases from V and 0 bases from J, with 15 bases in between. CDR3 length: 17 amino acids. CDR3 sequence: CASSEIVGAPSTDTQYF. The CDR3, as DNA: TGTGCCAGCAGTGAAATCGTTGGGGCACCTAGCACAGATACGCAGTATTTT.